This T cell receptor (beta chain) derives from a study of T cell responses to AZD1222 COVID-19 vaccine (dated by TCRdb to the early 2020s). Turning to the overall study: Because spike-specific TCR depth and breadth did not differ between the two schedules, AZD1222 recipients who got a second dose at roughly 4 weeks were pooled with those who got a second dose at roughly 12 weeks. TCR sequencing covered about 230 trial participants: 207 given two doses of AZD1222 and approximately 25 given two doses of MenACWY control vaccine. Trial participants were enrolled by age into subgroups of 18-55, 56-69 and 70-plus years, and around 150, 29 and 61 TCR-sequenced participants, respectively, were included in these subgroups. The paper as a whole reports these results and caveats: Epitopes outside the regions mutated in the B.1.351 and B.1.1.7 variants were reportedly recognized by nearly half of the unique spike-specific TCRs. Participants were mostly white British and included more females than males, and it was suggested by the authors that clonal diversity may have been underestimated. Only five or six AZD1222 recipients were SARS-CoV-2 seropositive at baseline, limiting conclusions about previously exposed vaccinees. A significant rise in spike-specific TCR breadth and depth was observed after two AZD1222 doses relative to day 0 and relative to MenACWY recipients. The 56-69-year group was small, and its depth increase did not reach significance, likely because of low power. The vaccine-associated CD4 TCRs covered the entire spike protein, and the dominant responses fell in regions 160-218 and 743-854. No day 14 peak-response samples were available, so repertoires were characterized only after the peak T cell response.

The CDR3 regions of human TCRbeta chains were analyzed by immunosequencing. Processing in the source paper ran as follows. TCRs in the repertoires were compared against a reference library of SARS-CoV-2-specific TCRs that had been generated with the MIRA antigen-specificity platform. Breadth meant the fraction of unique TCRs that were SARS-CoV-2-associated, whereas depth meant the fraction of total T cells that were SARS-CoV-2-associated. Using the MIRA data, every spike-specific TCR was mapped to the spike region that the TCR reacted to and assigned to either a CD4 or a CD8 class. Log10-transformed breadth and depth values were compared by one-way ANOVA with Sidak's multiple comparisons tests. TCRdb obtained this table from immuneACCESS and retained in-frame rearrangements with V and J assigned. These tables miss some clones; where compared with another copy, unresolved V genes account for less than half of the shortfall, and the remainder is unexplained. For V, J and clone size, that table is used; D and trimming come from the DNA. The sample records around 100,000 clones, more than 75% of which are singletons. The top ten clones comprise approximately 15% of the sample.

In light of the paper, this sample's time point label describes: baseline before first vaccination. Vaccinee samples came from UK trials COV001 and COV002, including a single-blind randomized controlled phase 2/3 trial of AZD1222 (ChAdOx1 nCoV-19) in healthy adults. For TCRbeta chain sequencing, PBMC samples were collected from trial participants at day 0 and at day 28 after the second dose. The germline V gene (reference sequence) specifies MNHEY as CDR1 and SMNVEV as CDR2. The CDR3 goes from the cysteine to the phenylalanine over 16 residues. Only the CDR3 part of the read is kept: 48 bases, read in frame from the first base. Trimming costs V 4 bases and J 1 base, and their ends lie 16 bases apart. Remarks on this clone: The antigen it binds to is not known. Within one base of it there is no much larger clone, and no base qualities were kept.

This receptor chain uses TRBV27 and TRBJ1-2; a tentative D call is TRBD1 (6 bases match). The sequence was obtained from an adult in good health. The sequencing used peripheral blood, collected on day 0 of AZD1222 vaccination. Here the CDR3 is given as CASSSQAGHNNYGYTF. The nucleotides are TGTGCCAGCAGTTCGCAAGCGGGACACAATAACTATGGCTACACCTTC.